The 16 T cell receptor beta chains reported below all come from one sample, sequenced in a study of blood T cell repertoires in COVID-19. Method: immunoSEQ multiplex PCR; TCRdb's copy keeps in-frame clones and lacks some. In the table there are 150,000 to 200,000 clones, 80% to 90% of which are singletons. Input material: peripheral blood. These receptors were taken from a woman aged 18-30 years who had recovered from COVID-19.

The chain couples TRBV9 to TRBJ1-2; no clear D. Trimming shortened V by 4 bases and J by 4 bases, and 17 bases separated the two germline ends. CDR3 length: 15 residues. CDR1 is SGDLS and CDR2 is YYNGEE in the germline V gene. CDR3 sequence reads: CASSPDFSTVYGYTF. The CDR3 DNA follows: TGTGCCAGCAGCCCAGACTTTAGTACTGTCTATGGCTACACCTTC.

The genes are TRBV5-4 and TRBJ2-3; 7 bases fit TRBD2. This CDR3 has 16 amino acids. CDR1 SGHNT and CDR2 YYREEE come from the germline V gene (reference sequence). Trimming took 3 bases from V and 5 from J; bases not matched to a gene: 12. CDR3 coding DNA: TGTGCCAGCAGCTCTAATAGCGGGTTCCTTGGAGATACGCAGTATTTT. Protein sequence: CASSSNSGFLGDTQYF.

V is TRBV18 and J is TRBJ2-5; a possible D gene is TRBD1 (5 bases). Germline loops: CDR1 KGHSH, CDR2 LQKENI. V was trimmed by 2 bases and J by 2 bases, leaving 15 bases between them. The CDR3 has 16 residues. The CDR3 sequence: CASSPAGFGPQETQYF. Here the CDR3 DNA reads TGTGCCAGCTCACCAGCAGGGTTTGGCCCTCAAGAGACCCAGTACTTC.

The chain couples TRBV30 to TRBJ2-3; TRBD2 aligns across 7 bases. This CDR3 spans 11 amino acids. CDR1 GTSNPN and CDR2 SVGIG come from the germline V gene (reference sequence). Trimming took 5 bases from V and 4 from J; bases not matched to a gene: 0. CDR3 in DNA: TGTGCCTGGGCGGGAGCAGATACGCAGTATTTT. This codes for CAWAGADTQYF.

The rearrangement joins TRBV18 to TRBJ1-2, with 11 bases that match TRBD1. The germline V gene has CDR1 KGHSH and CDR2 LQKENI. The CDR3 has 13 amino acids. V dropped 8 bases and J dropped 8; count of bases not matched to a gene: 7. The CDR3 DNA follows: TGTGCCAGCGGACAGGGGGCGACGAAGGGCTACACCTTC. Encoded protein: CASGQGATKGYTF.

The V call is TRBV6-5, the J call TRBJ1-1; D is ambiguous. V was shortened by 5 bases and J by 0 bases, with 10 bases between the two germline ends. In germline, CDR1 is MNHEY, CDR2 SVGAGI. The CDR3 has 14 residues. The CDR3 DNA reads TGTGCCAGCAGTAACACGTTGATGAACACTGAAGCTTTCTTT. Translated: CASSNTLMNTEAFF.

V usage is TRBV13 and J usage is TRBJ2-2; 8 bases fit TRBD1. Germline CDR1 and CDR2: PRHDT and FYEKMQ (reference sequence). The CDR3 runs to 16 residues. Trimming at V came to 5 bases and at J to 1 base, leaving 6 bases not matched to a gene. In DNA, the CDR3 is TGTGCCAGCAGCCCGGAAGGACAGGGGAACACCGGGGAGCTGTTTTTT. It yields the protein CASSPEGQGNTGELFF. Using reference TRBV13 and TRBJ2-2 for the parts outside the CDR3, the full variable domain is AAGVIQSPRHLIKEKRETATLKCYPIPRHDTVYWYQQGPGQDPQFLISFYEKMQSDKGSIPDRFSAQQFSDYHSELNMSSLELGDSALYFCASSPEGQGNTGELFFGEGSRLTVL.

V gene TRBV10-3 combines with J gene TRBJ1-4; D is possibly TRBD1 (6 bases). The length of the CDR3 is 14 residues. The germline V gene has CDR1 ENHRY and CDR2 SYGVKD. Trimming took 4 bases from V and 7 from J, leaving 13 bases between them. Written as DNA, the CDR3 is TGTGCCATCAGTGGCGCAGGGGTGGCTGAAAAACTGTTTTTT. Translated, it gives CAISGAGVAEKLFF.

The gene calls are TRBV6-5 and TRBJ2-5; TRBD2 aligns across 7 bases. J gave up 2 bases and V 4 bases, and 10 bases lay outside the gene matches. Looked up from germline, CDR1 is MNHEY and CDR2 is SVGAGI. This CDR3 comprises 16 residues. In DNA form, the CDR3 reads TGTGCCAGCAGTTCCCCGGGACTACCAAAACAAGAGACCCAGTACTTC. It is translated as CASSSPGLPKQETQYF.

This chain uses TRBV2 with TRBJ2-3, with TRBD2 identical over 8 bases. Losses at the gene ends were 5 bases for V and 1 base for J; bases not matched to a gene: 8. CDR3 length: 16 residues. The germline V gene encodes CDR1 SNHLY and CDR2 FYNNEI. The CDR3 coding sequence is TGTGCCAGCAGTCCTTCTAGCGGGTGGGGCACAGATACGCAGTATTTT. This gives the protein CASSPSSGWGTDTQYF.

The chain uses TRBV27 and TRBJ2-5, with 11 bases fitting TRBD1. Trimming removed 6 bases from V and 1 base from J; junction bases left unmatched: 4. CDR3 length equals 15 residues. Germline V CDR1 and CDR2: MNHEY, SMNVEV (reference sequence). This CDR3 is CASRSGTGGQETQYF. In nucleotides, the CDR3 is TGTGCCAGCAGGTCCGGGACAGGGGGCCAAGAGACCCAGTACTTC.

This chain uses TRBV10-3 with TRBJ2-5; 7 bases agree with TRBD2. This CDR3 region has 17 residues. Germline V lookup: CDR1 ENHRY, CDR2 SYGVKD. J lost 2 bases, V lost 1 base, and 10 bases had no gene match. The CDR3 sequence: CAISEFGKRGIQETQYF. CDR3 DNA sequence: TGTGCCATCAGTGAGTTTGGCAAGCGGGGCATTCAAGAGACCCAGTACTTC.

The CDR3 is CSVVETGQSEAFF. The CDR3 DNA sequence: TGCAGCGTTGTAGAGACGGGACAGAGTGAAGCTTTCTTT. The chain carries TRBV29-1 and TRBJ1-1; 7 bases fit TRBD1. Germline values: CDR1 SQVTM, CDR2 ANQGSEA. This CDR3 region has 13 residues. With 4 bases clipped from V and 7 bases from J, the junction kept 9 bases outside the gene matches.

The chain is built from TRBV6-2 or TRBV6-3 and TRBJ2-2; 8 bases fit TRBD1. Germline trimming cut 3 bases from V and 1 base from J; bases unmatched to any gene: 10. The CDR3 loop spans 18 amino acids. CDR1 and CDR2 from the germline V gene are MNHEY and SVGEGT. CDR3 sequence: CASSYPGDRSLNTGELFF. The CDR3, as DNA: TGTGCCAGCAGTTATCCGGGGGACAGGAGTTTGAACACCGGGGAGCTGTTTTTT.

This chain uses TRBV29-1 with TRBJ1-1; unclear D gene. CDR1 is SQVTM and CDR2 is ANQGSEA in the germline V gene. The CDR3 sequence is 11 residues long. V dropped 4 bases and J dropped 3 bases, with 6 bases sitting between them. In DNA, the CDR3 is TGCAGCGTTGCCCGGGACACTGAAGCTTTCTTT. Amino acids: CSVARDTEAFF.

The genes are TRBV27 and TRBJ2-2; 10 bases are shared with TRBD2. The CDR3 has 16 amino acids. The germline V gene encodes CDR1 MNHEY and CDR2 SMNVEV (reference sequence). V was pared by 4 bases and J by 6 bases, with 8 bases of the junction left unmatched. This CDR3 is CASSWTSGAGPGELFF. The DNA for the CDR3 is TGTGCCAGCAGTTGGACTAGCGGTGCCGGCCCCGGGGAGCTGTTTTTT.